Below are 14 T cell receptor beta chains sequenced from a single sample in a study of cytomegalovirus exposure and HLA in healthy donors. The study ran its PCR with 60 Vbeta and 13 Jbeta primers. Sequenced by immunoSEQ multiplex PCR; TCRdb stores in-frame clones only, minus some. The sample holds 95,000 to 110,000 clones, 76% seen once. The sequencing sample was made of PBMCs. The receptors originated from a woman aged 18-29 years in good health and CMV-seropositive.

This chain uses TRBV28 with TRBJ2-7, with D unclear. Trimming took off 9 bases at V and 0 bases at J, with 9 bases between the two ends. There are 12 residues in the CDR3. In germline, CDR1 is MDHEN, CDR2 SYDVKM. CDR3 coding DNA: TGTGCCAGTTGCCTTAGCTCCTACGAGCAGTACTTC. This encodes CASCLSSYEQYF.

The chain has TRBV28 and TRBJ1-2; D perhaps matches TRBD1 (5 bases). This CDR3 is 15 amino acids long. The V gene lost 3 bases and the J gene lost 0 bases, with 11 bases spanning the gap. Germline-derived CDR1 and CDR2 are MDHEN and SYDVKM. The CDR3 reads CASSLTVNPNYGYTF. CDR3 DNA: TGTGCCAGCAGTTTGACAGTTAATCCTAACTATGGCTACACCTTC.

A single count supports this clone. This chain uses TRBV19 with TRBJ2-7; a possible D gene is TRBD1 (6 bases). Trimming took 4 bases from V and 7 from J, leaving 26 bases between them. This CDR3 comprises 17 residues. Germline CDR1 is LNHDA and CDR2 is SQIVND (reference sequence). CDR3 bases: TGTGCCAGTAGTACCATCCCGGGCAGGGGTTTGTTTTGGGAGCAGTACTTC. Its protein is CASSTIPGRGLFWEQYF.

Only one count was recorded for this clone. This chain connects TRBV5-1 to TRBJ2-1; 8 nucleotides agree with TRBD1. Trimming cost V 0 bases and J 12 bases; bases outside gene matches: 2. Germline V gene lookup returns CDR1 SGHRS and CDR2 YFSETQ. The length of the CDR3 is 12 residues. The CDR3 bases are TGCGCCAGCAGCTTGGGACAGGGGCGGCAGTTCTTC. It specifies CASSLGQGRQFF.

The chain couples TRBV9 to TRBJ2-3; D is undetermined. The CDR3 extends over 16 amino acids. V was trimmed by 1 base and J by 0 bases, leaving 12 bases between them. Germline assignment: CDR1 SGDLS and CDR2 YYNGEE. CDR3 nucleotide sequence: TGTGCCAGCAGCGTATCTCCCGTCGTTAGCACAGATACGCAGTATTTT. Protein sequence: CASSVSPVVSTDTQYF. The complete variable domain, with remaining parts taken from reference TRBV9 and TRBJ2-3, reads DSGVTQTPKHLITATGQRVTLRCSPRSGDLSVYWYQQSLDQGLQFLIQYYNGEERAKGNILERFSAQQFPDLHSELNLSSLELGDSALYFCASSVSPVVSTDTQYFGPGTRLTVL.

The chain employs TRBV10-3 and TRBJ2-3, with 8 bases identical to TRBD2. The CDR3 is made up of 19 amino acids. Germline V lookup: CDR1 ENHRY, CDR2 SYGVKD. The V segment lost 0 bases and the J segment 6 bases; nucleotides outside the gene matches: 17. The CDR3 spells CAISESVVYAGGVADTQYF. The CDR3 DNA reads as TGTGCCATCAGTGAGTCGGTAGTTTATGCGGGGGGCGTAGCTGATACGCAGTATTTT.

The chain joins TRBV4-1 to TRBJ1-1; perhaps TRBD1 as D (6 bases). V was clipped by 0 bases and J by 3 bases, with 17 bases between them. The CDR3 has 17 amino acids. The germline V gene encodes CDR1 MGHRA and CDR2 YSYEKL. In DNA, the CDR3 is TGCGCCAGCAGCCAAGACCGGGGGGCCTCGGGGTACACTGAAGCTTTCTTT. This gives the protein CASSQDRGASGYTEAFF.

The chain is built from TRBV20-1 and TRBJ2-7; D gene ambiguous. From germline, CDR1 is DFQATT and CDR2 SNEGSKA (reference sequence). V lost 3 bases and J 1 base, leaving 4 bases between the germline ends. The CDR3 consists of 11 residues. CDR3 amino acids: CSASRSYEQYF. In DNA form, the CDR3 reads TGCAGTGCTAGCCGGTCCTACGAGCAGTACTTC.

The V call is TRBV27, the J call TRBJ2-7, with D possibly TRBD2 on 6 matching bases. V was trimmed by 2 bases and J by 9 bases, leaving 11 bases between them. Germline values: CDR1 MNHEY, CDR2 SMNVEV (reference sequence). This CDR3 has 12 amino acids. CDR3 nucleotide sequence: TGTGCCAGCAGTTTAGGTGGGGGAGGGCAGTACTTC. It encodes CASSLGGGGQYF.

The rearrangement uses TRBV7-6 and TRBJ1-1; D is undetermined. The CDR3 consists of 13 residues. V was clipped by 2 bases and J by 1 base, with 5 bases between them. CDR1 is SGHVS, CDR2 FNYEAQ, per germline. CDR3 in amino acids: CASSLRGNTEAFF. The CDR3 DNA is TGTGCCAGCAGCTTAAGAGGGAACACTGAAGCTTTCTTT. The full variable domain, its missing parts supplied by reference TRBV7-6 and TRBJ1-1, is GAGVSQSPRYKVTKRGQDVALRCDPISGHVSLYWYRQALGQGPEFLTYFNYEAQQDKSGLPNDRFSAERPEGSISTLTIQRTEQRDSAMYRCASSLRGNTEAFFGQGTRLTVV.

The CDR3, as DNA: TGTGCCAGCAGCCCCTACCGGGGGGTCAGTGAGCAGTTCTTC. Amino acid sequence: CASSPYRGVSEQFF. This chain joins TRBV11-1 and TRBJ2-1; 7 nucleotides agree with TRBD2. This CDR3 contains 14 residues. J lost 9 bases, V lost 5 bases, and 10 bases had no gene match. From germline, CDR1 is SGHAT and CDR2 FQDESV (reference sequence). The variable domain in full, completed from reference TRBV11-1 and TRBJ2-1, reads EAEVAQSPRYKITEKSQAVAFWCDPISGHATLYWYRQILGQGPELLVQFQDESVVDDSQLPKDRFSAERLKGVDSTLKIQPAELGDSAMYLCASSPYRGVSEQFFGPGTRLTVL.

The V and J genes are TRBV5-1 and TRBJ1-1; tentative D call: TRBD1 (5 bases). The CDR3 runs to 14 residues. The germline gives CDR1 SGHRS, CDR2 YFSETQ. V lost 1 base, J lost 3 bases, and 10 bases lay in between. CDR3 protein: CASSLWGADTEAFF. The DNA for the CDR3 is TGCGCCAGCAGCTTGTGGGGCGCAGACACTGAAGCTTTCTTT. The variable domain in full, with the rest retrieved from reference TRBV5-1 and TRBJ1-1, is KAGVTQTPRYLIKTRGQQVTLSCSPISGHRSVSWYQQTPGQGLQFLFEYFSETQRNKGNFPGRFSGRQFSNSRSEMNVSTLELGDSALYLCASSLWGADTEAFFGQGTRLTVV.

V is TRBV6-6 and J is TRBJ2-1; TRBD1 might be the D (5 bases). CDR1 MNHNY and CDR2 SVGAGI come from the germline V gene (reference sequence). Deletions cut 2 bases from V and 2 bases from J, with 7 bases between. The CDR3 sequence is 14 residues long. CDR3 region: CASSYTGTYNEQFF. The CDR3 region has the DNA TGTGCCAGCAGTTACACAGGAACCTACAATGAGCAGTTCTTC.

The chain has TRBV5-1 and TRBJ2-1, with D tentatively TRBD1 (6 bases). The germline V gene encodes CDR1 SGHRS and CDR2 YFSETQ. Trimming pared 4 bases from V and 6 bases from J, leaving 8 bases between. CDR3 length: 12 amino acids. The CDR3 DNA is TGCGCCAGCAGCAGGACAGTCAATGAGCAGTTCTTC. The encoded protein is CASSRTVNEQFF.